What follows is one T cell receptor beta chain and its context. These data originate in a study of T-cell memory formation after mild COVID-19. The CDR3 loop spans 15 amino acids. Trimming stripped 2 bases from V and 4 bases from J, with 12 bases between. From the 5' RACE reads, TCRdb called clonotypes with MiXCR, one entry per CDR3 protein. The repertoire includes over 130,000 distinct CDR3 sequences, around 15% of them detected once, and about 26% sits in the top ten. This chain links TRBV12-3 or TRBV12-4 with TRBJ2-1; D gene ambiguous. The TCR originated in an adult woman who had mild COVID-19 (a few samples of this study predate the infection). Cell type and time point are not known. The sequenced sample consisted of PBMCs or a T cell subset sorted from them (not recorded which). Written as DNA, the CDR3 is TGTGCCAGCAGTTTAAGTTCTACTTATTACAATGAGCAGTTCTTC. Translating it yields CASSLSSTYYNEQFF.